This T cell receptor (beta chain) was sequenced during a study of T cell responses to AZD1222 COVID-19 vaccine. Here immunoSEQ multiplex PCR was the method, and the copy in TCRdb shows in-frame clones only, minus some. Of more than 90,000 clones listed, around 84% are singletons. Germline V gives CDR1 MDHEN, CDR2 SYDVKM. V lost 8 bases and J 6 bases, leaving 17 bases between the germline ends. This CDR3 contains 14 residues. Material: peripheral blood, obtained on day 0 of AZD1222 vaccination. The receptor was isolated from an adult in good health. The chain is built from TRBV28 and TRBJ1-5; possible D gene TRBD1, 5 bases. The CDR3: CASVDPPGGQPQHF. The CDR3 bases are TGTGCCAGCGTCGACCCACCCGGGGGTCAGCCCCAGCATTTT.